The rows below give T cell receptor beta chains drawn from one sample of a study of blood T cell repertoires in COVID-19. Profiled with immunoSEQ multiplex PCR; TCRdb holds only in-frame clones, not every one. The data contain about 480,000 clones, 89% of them singletons. The sample comprised peripheral blood. Receptors originate from a young man with COVID-19, enrolled during active disease. The CDR3 runs from the conserved cysteine through the conserved F or W. D genes are given only for firm matches. A clone size is listed for some rows: how often the clone was seen (once, few, many), or a class if it is expanded.

clone_size	v_call	j_call	d_call	cdr3_length	cdr3_aa	cdr3_nt
-	TRBV30	TRBJ2-7	TRBD1	13	CAWTRQGFYEQYF	TGTGCCTGGACTAGACAGGGATTCTACGAGCAGTACTTC
-	TRBV14	TRBJ2-7	TRBD2	15	CASRKGGGRAGEQYF	TGTGCCAGCAGAAAAGGGGGCGGGAGGGCCGGTGAGCAGTACTTC
-	TRBV5-1	TRBJ2-2	TRBD2	16	CASSSGLAGRTGELFF	TGCGCCAGCAGCTCGGGACTAGCGGGACGAACCGGGGAGCTGTTTTTT
-	TRBV4-1	TRBJ2-7	TRBD1	17	CASSQGLSGQPYHEQYF	TGCGCCAGCAGCCAAGGGCTTTCGGGACAGCCCTACCACGAGCAGTACTTC
-	TRBV29-1	TRBJ1-2	-	12	CSVEDSNYGYTF	TGCAGCGTTGAGGACAGTAACTATGGCTACACCTTC
once	TRBV5-1	TRBJ2-5	TRBD2	15	CASSLVASGQETQYF	TGCGCCAGCAGCTTGGTAGCTAGCGGGCAAGAGACCCAGTACTTC
-	TRBV5-1	TRBJ2-2	TRBD2	15	CASNVGRARAGELFF	TGCGCCAGCAACGTGGGGAGGGCCCGGGCCGGGGAGCTGTTTTTT
many	TRBV29-1	TRBJ1-1	-	12	CSAAGARGEAFF	TGCAGCGCGGCAGGGGCGCGAGGTGAAGCTTTCTTT
-	TRBV3-1/TRBV3-2	TRBJ1-4	-	15	CASSPQGRGNEKLFF	TGTGCCAGCAGTCCCCAGGGGAGGGGGAATGAAAAACTGTTTTTT
-	TRBV28	TRBJ2-7	-	15	CASTLLVGGLGEQYF	TGTGCCAGCACTCTTTTAGTGGGGGGACTCGGGGAGCAGTACTTC
-	TRBV5-1	TRBJ2-1	-	14	CASSAGTSYNEQFF	TGCGCCAGCAGCGCCGGGACATCGTACAATGAGCAGTTCTTC
-	TRBV2	TRBJ2-7	TRBD1	13	CASLTGVVREQYF	TGTGCCAGCCTGACAGGGGTAGTTCGGGAGCAGTACTTC
-	TRBV28	TRBJ1-3	-	15	CASSTGAGAGNTIYF	TGTGCCAGCAGCACTGGGGCGGGGGCTGGAAACACCATATATTTT
-	TRBV19	TRBJ1-2	-	15	CASSIGIRVSYGYTF	TGTGCCAGTAGTATAGGGATCCGGGTATCCTATGGCTACACCTTC
once	TRBV3-1/TRBV3-2	TRBJ2-3	-	14	CASGTGTSSTTQYF	TGTGCCAGCGGGACAGGGACTAGTAGTACTACGCAGTATTTT
few	TRBV9	TRBJ1-3	-	17	CASSVGAGRNSGNTIYF	TGTGCCAGCAGCGTAGGGGCGGGCAGAAACTCTGGAAACACCATATATTTT
once	TRBV30	TRBJ1-1	TRBD1	15	CAWSVQGGPGTEAFF	TGTGCCTGGAGTGTACAAGGGGGCCCAGGGACTGAAGCTTTCTTT
-	TRBV27	TRBJ1-1	-	14	CASRTRGGNTEAFF	TGTGCCAGCAGGACTCGAGGGGGGAACACTGAAGCTTTCTTT
few	TRBV27	TRBJ2-7	-	15	CASSPVEGGSYEQYF	TGTGCCAGCAGTCCCGTTGAGGGGGGGTCCTACGAGCAGTACTTC
once	TRBV2	TRBJ2-3	TRBD2	15	CASTALAGGTDTQYF	TGTGCCAGCACAGCTTTAGCGGGAGGGACAGATACGCAGTATTTT
-	TRBV18	TRBJ2-7	TRBD2	17	CASSRGRGSGGDYEQYF	TGTGCCAGCTCACGAGGTAGGGGTAGCGGGGGAGACTACGAGCAGTACTTC
-	TRBV18	TRBJ2-7	-	13	CASSPRQTYEQYF	TGTGCCAGCTCACCACGACAAACTTACGAGCAGTACTTC
-	TRBV27	TRBJ2-7	TRBD2	14	CASSRGLAGYEQYF	TGTGCCAGCAGTCGCGGACTAGCGGGGTACGAGCAGTACTTC
-	TRBV3-1/TRBV3-2	TRBJ2-5	-	14	CASSNSPDRETQYF	TGTGCCAGCAGCAACTCTCCCGACAGGGAGACCCAGTACTTC
once	TRBV30	TRBJ2-5	-	12	CAWSMNEETQYF	TGTGCCTGGAGTATGAATGAGGAGACCCAGTACTTC